This T cell receptor beta chain was sequenced during a study of regulatory T cells in long-lasting Graves disease. Study context: Those Graves' patients who were newly diagnosed had been on antithyroid drugs under 3 months.

This CDR3 is built from 14 residues. V dropped 5 bases and J dropped 7; count of bases not matched to a gene: 8. Noted time point: newly diagnosed GD, antithyroid drugs for less than 3 months. Extracted PBMC RNA gave rise to the TCR library. Researchers made TCR beta libraries by using iRepertoire HTBI primers and running Arm-PCR on CDR3 regions. TCRdb called the multiplex PCR reads again in MiXCR, with one record for every CDR3 protein. The sample carries around 400,000 distinct CDR3 sequences, around 16% recorded once. This clonotype was seen many times. J is TRBJ1-3 and V is TRBV12-3 or TRBV12-4, with 7 bases lining up with TRBD1. The sequenced sample was peripheral blood mononuclear cells (PBMCs), obtained at new diagnosis, from a patient treated with antithyroid drugs. The receptor comes from a female donor with Graves disease. CDR3 DNA: TGTGCCAGCAGTCGACAGGGAGGGGGGAACACCATATATTTT. Amino acids: CASSRQGGGNTIYF.